One and the same sample provided the 30 T cell receptor beta chains below, sequenced in a study of T cells in localized non-small cell lung cancer. Data came from immunoSEQ multiplex PCR; TCRdb stores just in-frame clones and leaves some out. The sample lists about 35,000 clones, approximately 90% occurring once. The sample consisted of peripheral blood mononuclear cells, taken before any cancer treatment. Receptors were obtained from a female donor over 55 with stage II lung adenocarcinoma.

The CDR3 here is CATSRAPGSSYNEQFF. The CDR3, as DNA: TGTGCCACCAGCAGAGCACCAGGATCATCCTACAATGAGCAGTTCTTC. The chain links TRBV15 to TRBJ2-1; D uncertain. V lost 1 base and J 1 base, leaving 11 bases between the germline ends. Per germline, CDR1 LNHNV and CDR2 YYDKDF (reference sequence). CDR3 size: 16 residues.

The chain joins TRBV30 to TRBJ2-2, with 15 bases fitting TRBD2. The junction had 2 bases not matched to a gene; V was cut back by 5 bases and J by 1 base. Germline-derived CDR1 and CDR2 are GTSNPN and SVGIG (reference sequence). The CDR3 loop spans 16 amino acids. This CDR3 reads CAWGGLAGGNTGELFF. The CDR3 nucleotides read TGTGCCTGGGGGGGACTAGCGGGAGGGAACACCGGGGAGCTGTTTTTT.

The sample holds one count of this clone. The genes are TRBV5-4 and TRBJ2-1; TRBD2 agrees at 7 bases. CDR3 length: 15 amino acids. V was clipped by 0 bases and J by 2 bases; unmatched bases: 2. Germline-derived CDR1 and CDR2 are SGHNT and YYREEE (reference sequence). The chain's CDR3 is CASSLDSGPYNEQFF. In DNA, the CDR3 is TGTGCCAGCAGCTTGGATAGCGGGCCCTACAATGAGCAGTTCTTC.

The chain combines TRBV6-1 with TRBJ1-1; 8 bases fit TRBD1. V was clipped by 5 bases and J by 11 bases; unmatched bases: 7. This CDR3 region has 12 residues. CDR1 and CDR2 from the germline V gene are MNHNS and SASEGT. CDR3 DNA: TGTGCCAGCAGTATCCAGGGGGCGCGGGCTTTCTTT. This translates into CASSIQGARAFF.

The chain couples TRBV7-2 to TRBJ2-7; 10 bases align to TRBD2. Trimming cost V 1 base and J 4 bases; bases outside gene matches: 4. In germline, CDR1 is SGHTA, CDR2 FQGNSA. The length of the CDR3 is 15 residues. The CDR3 DNA follows: TGTGCCAGCAGCTTAGAAGCGGGAGGGCCGTACGAGCAGTACTTC. Residues: CASSLEAGGPYEQYF.

V gene TRBV2 combines with J gene TRBJ1-5; D gene uncertain. CDR3 length: 15 residues. Germline values: CDR1 SNHLY, CDR2 FYNNEI. V lost 5 bases and J lost 2, with 13 bases in between. The CDR3 region is CASSQAGDGNQPQHF. CDR3 in DNA: TGTGCCAGCAGTCAGGCGGGAGATGGCAATCAGCCCCAGCATTTT.

This clone was recorded only once. This chain links TRBV27 with TRBJ2-7; D remains unclear. The CDR3 consists of 15 residues. CDR1 and CDR2 (germline): MNHEY, SMNVEV (reference sequence). V lost 3 bases, J lost 7 bases, and 19 bases lay in between. The DNA of the CDR3 is TGTGCCAGCAGTTTCCCATTAGGGAACCACTGGGAGCAGTACTTC. Amino acid sequence: CASSFPLGNHWEQYF.

CDR3 bases: TGTGCCACCTTTCCCAGGGAGAACACTGAAGCTTTCTTT. It translates to CATFPRENTEAFF. V usage is TRBV6-6 and J usage is TRBJ1-1; weak D call: TRBD1 (5 bases). Germline loops: CDR1 MNHNY, CDR2 SVGAGI (reference sequence). V lost 10 bases and J 1 base, leaving 13 bases between the germline ends. CDR3 size: 13 residues.

This chain links TRBV27 with TRBJ1-1; D perhaps matches TRBD1 (6 bases). Germline V CDR1 and CDR2: MNHEY, SMNVEV (reference sequence). V was pared by 0 bases and J by 0 bases, with 20 bases between. The CDR3 loop spans 19 amino acids. CDR3 loop: CASSLSRGRGLLMNTEAFF. In nucleotides, the CDR3 is TGTGCCAGCAGTTTATCGAGGGGGAGGGGATTATTAATGAACACTGAAGCTTTCTTT.

The chain links TRBV11-2 to TRBJ2-6, with a weak D call TRBD2 (5 bases). Deletions cut 5 bases from V and 0 bases from J, with 11 bases between. CDR3 length: 16 amino acids. Germline CDR1 and CDR2: SGHAT and FQNNGV. The CDR3 DNA reads as TGTGCCAGCAGCCGAGGGTTAAGCTCTGGGGCCAACGTCCTGACTTTC. Translating gives CASSRGLSSGANVLTF.

The rearrangement joins TRBV28 to TRBJ2-4; TRBD2 aligns across 9 bases. This CDR3 is 18 amino acids long. V shed 3 bases, J shed 2 bases, and the junction held 11 bases outside the gene matches. From germline, CDR1 is MDHEN and CDR2 SYDVKM. CDR3 nucleotides: TGTGCCAGCAGTTTGGGAATTAGCGGGAGACAAACCAAAAACATTCAGTACTTC. Translating it yields CASSLGISGRQTKNIQYF.

The chain has TRBV5-1 and TRBJ2-1, with unresolved D. The V gene's germline CDR1 is SGHRS and CDR2 YFSETQ. V was pared by 0 bases and J by 6 bases, with 7 bases between. This CDR3 comprises 13 residues. CDR3 sequence: CASSLEPPNEQFF. The CDR3 region has the DNA TGCGCCAGCAGCTTGGAACCCCCCAATGAGCAGTTCTTC. The complete variable domain, with remaining parts taken from reference TRBV5-1 and TRBJ2-1, reads KAGVTQTPRYLIKTRGQQVTLSCSPISGHRSVSWYQQTPGQGLQFLFEYFSETQRNKGNFPGRFSGRQFSNSRSEMNVSTLELGDSALYLCASSLEPPNEQFFGPGTRLTVL.

The rearrangement uses TRBV2 and TRBJ2-2; 10 positions agree with TRBD1. Germline V gene sequence: CDR1 SNHLY, CDR2 FYNNEI. The CDR3 loop spans 16 amino acids. V shed 5 bases and J 5 bases; nucleotides not matched to a gene: 8. The CDR3: CASSSGQGLGTGELFF. In DNA form, the CDR3 reads TGTGCCAGCAGTTCGGGACAGGGGTTAGGGACCGGGGAGCTGTTTTTT.

The V and J genes are TRBV5-1 and TRBJ1-1, with a tentative D call TRBD1 (5 bases). The CDR3 has 13 amino acids. V was cut by 4 bases and J by 7 bases, with 14 bases left in between. CDR1 and CDR2 (germline): SGHRS, YFSETQ. CDR3 coding DNA: TGCGCCAGCAGCAGCGGGGGAACGCGTGAAGCTTTCTTT. Protein sequence: CASSSGGTREAFF. The full variable domain, with the rest looked up from reference TRBV5-1 and TRBJ1-1, is KAGVTQTPRYLIKTRGQQVTLSCSPISGHRSVSWYQQTPGQGLQFLFEYFSETQRNKGNFPGRFSGRQFSNSRSEMNVSTLELGDSALYLCASSSGGTREAFFGQGTRLTVV.

This chain joins TRBV21-1 and TRBJ1-1. TRBV21-1 is termed a pseudogene. This CDR3 contains 15 residues. CDR3 in amino acids: CASSKEGLSNTEAFF. CDR3 nucleotide sequence: TGTGCCAGCAGCAAGGAGGGACTCTCGAACACTGAAGCTTTCTTT.

The rearrangement links TRBV9 to TRBJ1-6; no firm D call. The CDR3 length is 16 residues. Trimming stripped 0 bases from V and 6 bases from J, with 13 bases between. From germline, CDR1 is SGDLS and CDR2 YYNGEE. The CDR3 coding sequence is TGTGCCAGCAGCGTAGCTTCAGACAACAGTAATTCACCCCTCCACTTT. It codes for CASSVASDNSNSPLHF.

The chain recombines TRBV7-2 with TRBJ2-7; 10 bases line up with TRBD1. Trimming removed 5 bases from V and 2 bases from J; junction bases left unmatched: 3. The CDR3 extends over 14 amino acids. Germline CDR1 is SGHTA and CDR2 is FQGNSA. Written as DNA, the CDR3 is TGTGCCAGCAGCCAAGACAGGGGGCCCTACGAGCAGTACTTC. This gives the protein CASSQDRGPYEQYF.

V and J are TRBV5-1 and TRBJ2-1, with 11 bases lining up with TRBD1. The CDR3 length is 15 residues. With 4 bases clipped from V and 6 bases from J, the junction kept 6 bases outside the gene matches. Germline V gene data show CDR1 as SGHRS and CDR2 as YFSETQ. For the CDR3, the DNA is TGCGCCAGCAGCCTCCCAGGGACAGGGGGCAATGAGCAGTTCTTC. It is translated as CASSLPGTGGNEQFF.

The rearrangement uses TRBV6-5 and TRBJ1-6; a weak D match, TRBD1 (5 bases). CDR1 is MNHEY, CDR2 SVGAGI, per germline. This CDR3 is 15 amino acids long. V dropped 4 bases and J dropped 6 bases, with 13 bases sitting between them. The CDR3 reads CASSSRDPINSPLHF. CDR3 nucleotide sequence: TGTGCCAGCAGTTCCCGGGACCCAATTAATTCACCCCTCCACTTT.

The chain couples TRBV7-2 to TRBJ2-1; tentatively, D is TRBD2 (6 bases). Between the trimmed V and J ends, which lost 2 bases and 9 bases, there was a span of 8 bases. The germline V gene encodes CDR1 SGHTA and CDR2 FQGNSA. The CDR3 runs to 12 residues. Here the CDR3 reads CASSLQGGEQFF. CDR3 nucleotides: TGTGCCAGCAGCTTACAGGGAGGTGAGCAGTTCTTC. The full variable domain, in which reference TRBV7-2 and TRBJ2-1 provide the parts outside the CDR3, is GAGVSQSPSNKVTEKGKDVELRCDPISGHTALYWYRQSLGQGLEFLIYFQGNSAPDKSGLPSDRFSAERTGGSVSTLTIQRTQQEDSAVYLCASSLQGGEQFFGPGTRLTVL.

The chain uses TRBV10-1 and TRBJ2-1, with TRBD1 identical over 7 bases. Unmatched junction bases numbered 3, after V lost 3 bases and J lost 10 bases. CDR1 and CDR2 from the germline V gene are WNHNN and SYGVQD (reference sequence). The CDR3 spans 12 residues. CDR3 protein: CASSERGLEQFF. CDR3 in DNA: TGCGCCAGCAGTGAAAGGGGGCTCGAGCAGTTCTTC.

The gene calls are TRBV5-1 and TRBJ2-7; TRBD2 matches at 10 bases. Germline lookup yields CDR1 SGHRS and CDR2 YFSETQ. The V gene end was trimmed by 4 bases and the J gene end by 3 bases; junction bases not matched to a gene: 13. The CDR3 contains 17 residues. The chain's CDR3 is CASSVETSGSLGYEQYF. The CDR3 coding sequence is TGCGCCAGCAGCGTGGAGACTAGCGGGTCCCTTGGCTACGAGCAGTACTTC.

This clone is a singleton in its sample. The V call is TRBV7-8, the J call TRBJ1-6; 8 bases agree with TRBD1. With 6 bases clipped from V and 13 bases from J, the junction kept 11 bases outside the gene matches. The CDR3 has 14 residues. Germline V CDR1 and CDR2: SGHVS, FQNEAQ. The CDR3 sequence is CASRPDRGAGPLHF. The DNA for the CDR3 is TGTGCCAGCAGACCAGACAGGGGCGCAGGCCCCCTCCACTTT.

In this sample, this clone turned up once. J is TRBJ1-5 and V is TRBV6-6, with 7 bases fitting TRBD1. V was pared by 2 bases and J by 2 bases, with 3 bases of the junction left unmatched. CDR1 is MNHNY and CDR2 is SVGAGI in the germline V gene (reference sequence). The CDR3 runs 15 residues. The CDR3 sequence is CASSYSQGGNQPQHF. Written as DNA, the CDR3 is TGTGCCAGCAGTTACAGCCAGGGGGGCAATCAGCCCCAGCATTTT.

This CDR3 reads CAIRGVRGVSTDTQYF. The CDR3, as DNA: TGTGCCATCCGAGGGGTTAGGGGGGTTTCGACAGATACGCAGTATTTT. The V gene is TRBV10-3, the J gene TRBJ2-3; D may be TRBD1 or TRBD2 (6 bases each). The germline V gene encodes CDR1 ENHRY and CDR2 SYGVKD. V was trimmed by 8 bases and J by 3 bases, leaving 21 bases between them. This CDR3 is built from 16 residues.

V is TRBV15 and J is TRBJ1-2; D is perhaps TRBD1 (5 bases). V was shortened by 5 bases and J by 2 bases, with 15 bases between the two germline ends. This CDR3 has 15 residues. The germline gives CDR1 LNHNV, CDR2 YYDKDF (reference sequence). CDR3 loop: CATSPGGGMNYGYTF. The CDR3, as DNA: TGTGCCACCAGCCCGGGGGGAGGGATGAACTATGGCTACACCTTC.

The rearrangement uses TRBV27 and TRBJ1-5; 7 bases agree with TRBD1. Per germline, CDR1 MNHEY and CDR2 SMNVEV (reference sequence). CDR3 length: 13 amino acids. V trimming: 4 bases; J trimming: 7 bases; junction bases outside the gene matches: 4. CDR3: CASSSTGDQPQHF. CDR3 coding DNA: TGTGCCAGCAGTTCTACAGGGGACCAGCCCCAGCATTTT.

This chain connects TRBV19 to TRBJ1-6; D uncertain. V was pared by 5 bases and J by 7 bases, with 9 bases between. Germline-derived CDR1 and CDR2 are LNHDA and SQIVND (reference sequence). The CDR3 is 13 amino acids. The DNA of the CDR3 is TGTGCCAGTAGTGATAGCGGCAATTCACCCCTCCACTTT. Amino acid sequence: CASSDSGNSPLHF.

The CDR3 spells CASSFDRGSYGYTF. The CDR3 DNA reads as TGTGCCAGCAGCTTCGACAGGGGGAGCTATGGCTACACCTTC. V is TRBV5-4 and J is TRBJ1-2; 9 bases agree with TRBD1. The length of the CDR3 is 14 residues. Germline CDR1 is SGHNT and CDR2 is YYREEE (reference sequence). V was pared by 2 bases and J by 4 bases, with 3 bases of the junction left unmatched.

CDR3 coding DNA: TGTGCCAGCAGCTTAGATGGGGGCGGCTCCTACGAGCAGTACTTC. Encoded protein: CASSLDGGGSYEQYF. This chain links TRBV11-2 with TRBJ2-7; weak D call: TRBD1 (6 bases). The ends were cut back, 0 bases at V and 0 bases at J, with 9 bases in the middle. Per the germline V gene, CDR1 is SGHAT and CDR2 is FQNNGV. The CDR3 runs to 15 residues.